Shown below are 30 T cell receptor beta chains from a single sample sequenced in a study of T-cell reconstitution after alpha-beta-depleted transplantation in children. For TCRbeta, the library was prepared with unique molecular identifiers. Using its own MiXCR run on the PCR reads, TCRdb lists one record per CDR3 protein. Here the sample spans 580,000 or so distinct CDR3 sequences, under 25% being singletons. The source was PBMCs, mostly from graft donor cells, collected 360 days after TCRalphabeta/CD19-depleted stem cell transplant. The receptor set was obtained from a boy under two years old who had a stem cell transplant for acute myeloid leukemia, so the T cells may come from the graft donor.

This chain links TRBV20-1 with TRBJ2-7; D gene ambiguous. The CDR3 spans 12 residues. V was trimmed by 2 bases and J by 4 bases, leaving 9 bases between them. Germline CDR1 and CDR2: DFQATT and SNEGSKA (reference sequence). For the CDR3, the DNA is TGCAGTGCTAGATCGTTCGGATACGAGCAGTACTTC. Its protein product is CSARSFGYEQYF.

This clonotype was seen many times. The chain has TRBV6-1 and TRBJ1-4, with D perhaps TRBD1 (5 bases). This CDR3 is built from 16 residues. Germline V lookup: CDR1 MNHNS, CDR2 SASEGT. The V end lost 4 bases, the J end lost 7 bases, and 19 bases lay between the germline ends. The CDR3 DNA reads as TGTGCCAGCAGTGGGGGCCTGTGGGCGCGAGTTGAAAAACTGTTTTTT. Translated: CASSGGLWARVEKLFF.

This clonotype was counted only a few times. The chain combines TRBV20-1 with TRBJ2-3; D remains ambiguous. The CDR3 is 14 residues long. Per germline, CDR1 DFQATT and CDR2 SNEGSKA (reference sequence). The ends were cut back, 1 base at V and 1 base at J, with 9 bases in the middle. The CDR3 DNA reads as TGCAGTGCTAGAGGTATCCTTGGCACAGATACGCAGTATTTT. Protein product: CSARGILGTDTQYF.

There are many counts of this clonotype. The chain is built from TRBV7-9 and TRBJ1-1, with 11 bases that match TRBD1. Germline CDR1 SEHNR, CDR2 FQNEAQ (reference sequence). The length of the CDR3 is 16 residues. The V segment lost 5 bases and the J segment 0 bases; nucleotides outside the gene matches: 5. The chain's CDR3 is CASSPGTGGVNTEAFF. In DNA form, the CDR3 reads TGTGCCAGCAGCCCCGGGACAGGGGGGGTGAACACTGAAGCTTTCTTT.

The V call is TRBV12-3 or TRBV12-4, the J call TRBJ2-1; 10 bases line up with TRBD2. The CDR3 contains 14 residues. The J segment lost 8 bases and the V segment lost 6 bases, leaving 7 bases of the junction unmatched. The CDR3 loop reads CASRRTSGAYEQFF. The CDR3 DNA is TGTGCCAGCAGAAGGACTAGCGGCGCCTATGAGCAGTTCTTC.

This clonotype was counted at least ten times. The V call is TRBV12-3 or TRBV12-4, the J call TRBJ1-5; a possible D gene is TRBD1 (6 bases). The CDR3 covers 14 residues. Trimming removed 5 bases at V and 4 bases at J, with 12 bases between. The CDR3 coding sequence is TGTGCCAGCAGTCCTTTTCAGGGGAATCAGCCCCAGCATTTT. Its protein product is CASSPFQGNQPQHF.

This clonotype was seen more than once but under ten times. This chain uses TRBV9 with TRBJ2-5; possibly TRBD2 for D (6 bases). The V end lost 0 bases, the J end lost 1 base, and 10 bases lay between the germline ends. CDR3 length: 15 amino acids. Germline V gene lookup returns CDR1 SGDLS and CDR2 YYNGEE. This CDR3 is CASSVGRAGQETQYF. Here the CDR3 DNA reads TGTGCCAGCAGCGTAGGGAGGGCGGGCCAAGAGACCCAGTACTTC.

This clonotype was observed a handful of times. J is TRBJ1-5 and V is TRBV20-1; 7 bases map to TRBD1. The CDR3 runs 16 residues. After removal of 3 bases from V and 1 base from J, the junction contained 9 bases not matched to a gene. The germline gives CDR1 DFQATT, CDR2 SNEGSKA (reference sequence). In DNA form, the CDR3 reads TGCAGTGCTAGGAAACCCGACAGGGAGAGCAATCAGCCCCAGCATTTT. Protein sequence: CSARKPDRESNQPQHF.

This clonotype was recorded a few times. The chain employs TRBV6-1 and TRBJ2-5; weak D call: TRBD2 (5 bases). Germline V gene sequence: CDR1 MNHNS, CDR2 SASEGT. The V end lost 5 bases, the J end lost 4 bases, and 11 bases lay between the germline ends. The CDR3 extends over 13 amino acids. CDR3 amino acids: CASSQLVGETQYF. The CDR3 DNA reads TGTGCCAGCAGTCAACTAGTAGGAGAGACCCAGTACTTC.

The V gene is TRBV5-8, the J gene TRBJ2-3; D gene unclear. This CDR3 contains 12 residues. V lost 7 bases and J 5 bases, leaving 11 bases between the germline ends. CDR1 and CDR2 (germline): SGHTS, YDEGEE. The CDR3 DNA reads TGTGCCAGCGACTTCCCGGGAGATACGCAGTATTTT. Protein sequence: CASDFPGDTQYF.

There are a few counts of this clonotype. This sequence joins TRBV6-5 and TRBJ1-2; a weak D match, TRBD1 (6 bases). Germline CDR1 MNHEY, CDR2 SVGAGI. This CDR3 has 15 residues. V was trimmed by 2 bases and J by 5 bases, leaving 15 bases between them. The CDR3 DNA follows: TGTGCCAGCAGTTACGGAACAGGGTTTTGGTATGGCTACACCTTC. Its protein product is CASSYGTGFWYGYTF.

This clonotype occurred many times. The V and J genes are TRBV20-1 and TRBJ2-5; possibly TRBD2 for D (7 bases). Germline values: CDR1 DFQATT, CDR2 SNEGSKA (reference sequence). The CDR3 contains 11 residues. The CDR3 sequence: CKAGAQETQYF. CDR3 DNA sequence: TGCAAGGCGGGGGCCCAAGAGACCCAGTACTTC.

This clonotype has more than one count but fewer than ten. This sequence joins TRBV12-3 or TRBV12-4 and TRBJ2-3; 8 bases fit TRBD2. V dropped 3 bases and J dropped 2; count of bases not matched to a gene: 10. This CDR3 comprises 17 residues. CDR3 in DNA: TGTGCCAGCAGTTTGGTCTCTGGACTAGCCTACACAGATACGCAGTATTTT. It is translated as CASSLVSGLAYTDTQYF.

Ten or more counts support this clonotype. The CDR3 sequence is CASSYGLHWTDTQETQYF. The CDR3 bases are TGTGCCAGCAGTTACGGACTCCACTGGACAGACACTCAAGAGACCCAGTACTTC. J is TRBJ2-5 and V is TRBV6-5, with D possibly being TRBD1 (6 bases). Germline V CDR1 and CDR2: MNHEY, SVGAGI. V shed 2 bases and J shed 2 bases, with 21 bases lying between them. The CDR3 spans 18 residues.

The chain has TRBV12-3 or TRBV12-4 and TRBJ1-2, with 9 bases aligning to TRBD1. The CDR3 contains 14 residues. V lost 7 bases to trimming and J lost 7 bases; unmatched junction nucleotides: 10. The CDR3 nucleotides are TGTGCCAGCATTCGGGCACAGGGGGCTAGTGGCTACACCTTC. Translated, it gives CASIRAQGASGYTF.

As DNA, the CDR3 is TGTGCCAGCAGCTTTAGCCGGGACGGAGACTCCTACGAGCAGTACGTC. This gives the protein CASSFSRDGDSYEQYV. The rearrangement uses TRBV7-2 and TRBJ2-7; the D call may be TRBD1 or TRBD2 (5 bases each). The CDR3 spans 16 residues. Trimming removed 3 bases at V and 0 bases at J, with 15 bases between. Per germline, CDR1 SGHTA and CDR2 FQGNSA.

The V gene is TRBV28, the J gene TRBJ1-5, with D unclear. The CDR3 is 16 residues long. Trimming pared 5 bases from V and 0 bases from J, leaving 14 bases between. Germline V gene data show CDR1 as MDHEN and CDR2 as SYDVKM. CDR3 in amino acids: CASSPRGGSSNQPQHF. In DNA form, the CDR3 reads TGTGCCAGCAGTCCGCGCGGAGGGTCTAGCAATCAGCCCCAGCATTTT.

This clonotype was seen repeatedly, ten times or more. The chain is built from TRBV6-1 and TRBJ2-3; 11 nucleotides match TRBD2. This CDR3 is built from 15 residues. V gave up 5 bases and J gave up 4 bases; unmatched junction bases: 5. Germline V gene sequence: CDR1 MNHNS, CDR2 SASEGT. CDR3 bases: TGTGCCAGCAGTCCAGGACTAGCGGGTTCAGATACGCAGTATTTT. Translated: CASSPGLAGSDTQYF.

In this sample, this clonotype turned up many times. This rearrangement joins TRBV5-1 to TRBJ2-5; D not resolved. Trimming cost V 2 bases and J 4 bases, with 9 bases left between them. The CDR3 spans 13 residues. Germline V lookup: CDR1 SGHRS, CDR2 YFSETQ. The CDR3 DNA sequence: TGCGCCAGCAGCTTCGGAGTCTCAGAGACCCAGTACTTC. Its translation: CASSFGVSETQYF.

This clonotype was recorded many times. The chain has TRBV6-5 and TRBJ1-1; maybe TRBD1 (6 bases). The CDR3 runs to 15 residues. Trimming took 7 bases from V and 0 from J, leaving 15 bases between them. Germline V gene sequence: CDR1 MNHEY, CDR2 SVGAGI. CDR3 in DNA: TGTGCCAGCATTCTCAGGGGACACCTGAACACTGAAGCTTTCTTT. As protein: CASILRGHLNTEAFF.

This clonotype was detected ten times or more. The chain joins TRBV5-1 to TRBJ1-5; tentatively, D is TRBD1 (6 bases). The V end lost 0 bases, the J end lost 3 bases, and 10 bases lay between the germline ends. Germline-derived CDR1 and CDR2 are SGHRS and YFSETQ. CDR3 length equals 15 residues. CDR3 sequence (DNA): TGCGCCAGCAGCTTGGGGGGGCTTAACAATCAGCCCCAGCATTTT. Amino acids: CASSLGGLNNQPQHF.

This clonotype was seen more than once but under ten times. The V and J genes are TRBV20-1 and TRBJ2-1; the D is unclear. Trimming took 3 bases from V and 7 from J, leaving 13 bases between them. The length of the CDR3 is 13 residues. Germline CDR1 DFQATT, CDR2 SNEGSKA (reference sequence). The CDR3 sequence is CSASRFTGNEQFF. CDR3 nucleotides: TGCAGTGCTAGCCGGTTTACTGGGAATGAGCAGTTCTTC.

This clonotype was seen repeatedly, ten times or more. The chain couples TRBV5-1 to TRBJ2-1; the D gene is possibly TRBD2 (7 bases). V was clipped by 0 bases and J by 2 bases, with 15 bases between them. The CDR3 is 17 amino acids. Looked up from germline, CDR1 is SGHRS and CDR2 is YFSETQ. The CDR3 nucleotides are TGCGCCAGCAGCTTGGCCTTGGGGGGGGGCACCTACAATGAGCAGTTCTTC. Amino acid sequence: CASSLALGGGTYNEQFF.

There are a few counts of this clonotype. This chain connects TRBV6-1 to TRBJ2-2; unclear D gene. Between the trimmed V and J ends, which lost 1 base and 4 bases, there was a span of 7 bases. The CDR3 extends over 14 amino acids. Per germline, CDR1 MNHNS and CDR2 SASEGT. Here the CDR3 reads CASSEGLVTGELFF. CDR3 coding DNA: TGTGCCAGCAGTGAAGGGCTGGTCACCGGGGAGCTGTTTTTT.

The V and J genes are TRBV20-1 and TRBJ2-2; the match to TRBD2 covers 12 bases. This CDR3 is built from 16 residues. Germline CDR1 reads DFQATT; CDR2 reads SNEGSKA (reference sequence). Trimming removed 3 bases from V and 6 bases from J; junction bases left unmatched: 8. The CDR3 sequence: CSASVGLAGRAGELFF. The CDR3 DNA reads as TGCAGTGCTAGTGTGGGACTAGCGGGCCGTGCCGGGGAGCTGTTTTTT.

This clonotype was observed many times. The chain links TRBV7-9 to TRBJ1-2, with TRBD1 matching over 7 bases. V lost 5 bases and J lost 5; bases outside the gene matches: 11. Germline CDR1 and CDR2: SEHNR and FQNEAQ (reference sequence). CDR3 length: 15 amino acids. The CDR3 DNA follows: TGTGCCAGCAGCCCGAGGGACAGTCAAGATTATGGCTACACCTTC. It specifies CASSPRDSQDYGYTF.

This clonotype was counted ten times or more. The DNA for the CDR3 is TGTGCCACCAGCAGAGGAGGCCTACTCAATGAGCAGTTCTTC. Its protein product is CATSRGGLLNEQFF. The chain carries TRBV15 and TRBJ2-1; no firm D call. Trimming shortened V by 1 base and J by 6 bases, and 10 bases separated the two germline ends. The CDR3 is made up of 14 amino acids. Germline V gene lookup returns CDR1 LNHNV and CDR2 YYDKDF (reference sequence).

This clonotype was counted many times. The chain couples TRBV30 to TRBJ1-5; 7 nucleotides line up with TRBD1. Looked up from germline, CDR1 is GTSNPN and CDR2 is SVGIG (reference sequence). The length of the CDR3 is 15 residues. The junction had 6 bases not matched to a gene; V was cut back by 1 base and J by 3 bases. The CDR3 protein is CAWSGPGGDNQPQHF. CDR3 DNA sequence: TGTGCCTGGAGTGGCCCAGGGGGAGACAATCAGCCCCAGCATTTT.

This clonotype turned up a few times. The J gene is TRBJ1-6, the V gene TRBV6-4, with D tentatively TRBD1 (6 bases). V shed 8 bases and J shed 6 bases, with 17 bases lying between them. This CDR3 is 15 amino acids long. Germline CDR1 MRHNA, CDR2 SNTAGT. The CDR3 sequence: CASRLEAGANSPLHF. The CDR3 DNA sequence: TGTGCCAGCCGTTTGGAGGCGGGGGCTAATTCACCCCTCCACTTT.

The gene calls are TRBV6-1 and TRBJ1-6; tentative D call: TRBD1 (6 bases). CDR3 length equals 15 residues. CDR1 is MNHNS and CDR2 is SASEGT in the germline V gene. The germline V and J ends were trimmed by 6 bases and 10 bases, with 19 bases remaining between them. DNA of the CDR3: TGTGCCAGCAGGGATTTCTTACAGGGAAGATCACCCCTCCACTTT. Translation: CASRDFLQGRSPLHF.